This is a list of T cell receptor beta chains from one sample in a study of blood T cell repertoires in COVID-19. Sequencing was performed with immunoSEQ multiplex PCR; in TCRdb, only in-frame clones are kept and a portion is missing. This table has 200,000 to 300,000 clones, roughly four fifths appearing once. The material sequenced was peripheral blood. These TCRs come from a man aged 50 or older with acute or convalescent COVID-19. The CDR3 runs from the conserved cysteine through the conserved F or W. A D gene is named only where the DNA matches it firmly. Part of the rows lack a size; the others show once, few, many or a class for expanded clones.

d_gene	abundance	v_gene	j_gene	CDR3nt	CDR3aa
TRBD1	NA	TRBV6-6	TRBJ1-1	TGTGCCAGCAGTTACGGGACAGGGTCTGAAGCTTTCTTT	CASSYGTGSEAFF
NA	NA	TRBV2	TRBJ1-1	TGTGCCAGCAGTGCCGGCAGGCTGAACACTGAAGCTTTCTTT	CASSAGRLNTEAFF
NA	few	TRBV28	TRBJ2-2	TGTGCCAGCAGTTTAGAGGGCAGTTACACCGGGGAGCTGTTTTTT	CASSLEGSYTGELFF
TRBD1	NA	TRBV29-1	TRBJ2-6	TGCAGCGTAGCCCGGGACAGAGGGTCCGGGGCCAACGTCCTGACTTTC	CSVARDRGSGANVLTF
TRBD2	few	TRBV18	TRBJ2-1	TGTGCCAGCTCACCGGGACTAGCGGGAGGGCCGGTGGGTGAGCAGTTCTTC	CASSPGLAGGPVGEQFF
TRBD2	NA	TRBV5-1	TRBJ2-2	TGCGCCAGCAGCTTGGTGCCTAGCGGGGCGAACACCGGGGAGCTGTTTTTT	CASSLVPSGANTGELFF
TRBD1	NA	TRBV6-5	TRBJ1-2	TGTGCCAGCAGTTACTACAGGGGCCATAACTATGGCTACACCTTC	CASSYYRGHNYGYTF
TRBD1	NA	TRBV5-8	TRBJ1-4	TGTGCCAGCAGCTTAGGTAACACCGGGACAGGGTTTGCTGAAAAACTGTTTTTT	CASSLGNTGTGFAEKLFF
TRBD1	NA	TRBV5-5	TRBJ1-5	TGTGCCAGCAGCTTGGGACAGGGGCCTTATAGCAATCAGCCCCAGCATTTT	CASSLGQGPYSNQPQHF
TRBD2	once	TRBV4-2	TRBJ2-1	TGTGCCAGCAGCCAACCCCCCGTAGCGGGAATCAATGAGCAGTTCTTC	CASSQPPVAGINEQFF
TRBD1	NA	TRBV19	TRBJ1-5	TGTGCCAGTAGTATCCGGGACAGGGCGTTTTTTAGCAATCAGCCCCAGCATTTT	CASSIRDRAFFSNQPQHF
NA	NA	TRBV12-3/TRBV12-4	TRBJ1-2	TGTGCCAGCAGTTCAGGGTATGGCTACACCTTC	CASSSGYGYTF
NA	NA	TRBV15	TRBJ1-5	TGTGCCACCAGCCCACCCGGAGATAGCAATCAGCCCCAGCATTTT	CATSPPGDSNQPQHF
NA	NA	TRBV3-1/TRBV3-2	TRBJ2-1	TGTGCCAGCAGCCAAGGGACTCGCCTGTCCTACAATGAGCAGTTCTTC	CASSQGTRLSYNEQFF
TRBD2	NA	TRBV3-1/TRBV3-2	TRBJ2-1	TGTGCCAGCAGCCAAGAGTTTCTAGCGGGAGGATTCAATGAGCAGTTCTTC	CASSQEFLAGGFNEQFF
NA	NA	TRBV6-6	TRBJ2-2	TGTGCCAGCAGTTACACGCCTGAGGGGGTCCCCGGGGAGCTGTTTTTT	CASSYTPEGVPGELFF
NA	NA	TRBV28	TRBJ1-3	TGTGCCAGCAGAATATACTCTGGAAACACCATATATTTT	CASRIYSGNTIYF
TRBD1	NA	TRBV2	TRBJ1-2	TGTGCCAGCATCTCGGAACAGGGGGAGGGCTACACCTTC	CASISEQGEGYTF
TRBD1	NA	TRBV4-2	TRBJ2-1	TGTGCCAGCAGCCAGGAAGGTCCTGGACAGGGCGGCAATGAGCAGTTCTTC	CASSQEGPGQGGNEQFF
NA	NA	TRBV10-3	TRBJ2-5	TGTGCCATCGGTGTTAGTAACGGGGGACAAGAGACCCAGTACTTC	CAIGVSNGGQETQYF
NA	NA	TRBV19	TRBJ1-2	TGTGCCAGTAGTACACCCGGGACTAACTATGGCTACACCTTC	CASSTPGTNYGYTF
TRBD2	once	TRBV10-3	TRBJ2-1	TGTGCCATCAGTGCCAAGGGTACTAGCGGGGGATTTAACAATGAGCAGTTCTTC	CAISAKGTSGGFNNEQFF
NA	NA	TRBV27	TRBJ2-1	TGTGCCAGCAGTTACTTAGCAAGGAGCTCCTACAATGAGCAGTTCTTC	CASSYLARSSYNEQFF
NA	NA	TRBV5-5	TRBJ2-7	TGTGCCAGCAGCTTGAGAGGGTTCTACGAGCAGTACTTC	CASSLRGFYEQYF
TRBD1	NA	TRBV5-6	TRBJ2-5	TGTGCCAGCAGCTCGGACAGGCTTCAGGAGACCCAGTACTTC	CASSSDRLQETQYF
TRBD2	NA	TRBV19	TRBJ2-2	TGTGCCAGTACCGCTAGCGGGAGGGGGAACGGGGAGCTGTTTTTT	CASTASGRGNGELFF
TRBD1	once	TRBV6-1	TRBJ1-2	TGTGCCAGCAGTGAGTGGGACAGGGCTGGCTACACCTTC	CASSEWDRAGYTF